The T cell receptor beta chain under discussion was sequenced for a study of blood T cells in healthy people across ages. The study, taken as a whole, reports: As naive T cell percentage varied, TCR beta diversity correlated strongly with it.

A sample-barcoded 5' primer and a J-beta primer mix were used in a second PCR of about 7 to 11 cycles. TCRdb called the 5' RACE reads again in MiXCR, with one record for every CDR3 protein. This table has about a million distinct CDR3 sequences, 51% appearing once. The donors, all healthy, were Caucasians living in Russia, aged about 6 to 90. The authors isolated at least 6 million PBMCs per sample. Germline values: CDR1 MNHEY, CDR2 SMNVEV (reference sequence). CDR3 size: 14 residues. This clonotype was recorded once. The antigen remains undetermined. V is TRBV27 and J is TRBJ2-1, with TRBD1 matching 7 bases. The end of the DNA is better explained by TRBJ2-7, so the J call may be wrong. Sequencing was carried out using blood. The receptor was derived from an older woman in good health. CDR3 in DNA: TGTGCCAGCAGACTCGACAGGGTTTACAATGAGCAGTACTTC. Translated: CASRLDRVYNEQYF.